This T cell receptor beta chain was retrieved from a study of cytomegalovirus exposure and HLA in healthy donors. Study summary: Early release data held around 82 million unique TCRs from HLA-typed donors.

Whole-study results and caveats: The HLA-A and HLA-B alleles of most subjects were reportedly predicted accurately from TCR beta sequences.

Researchers ran the PCR with 60 Vbeta and 13 Jbeta primers. Method: immunoSEQ multiplex PCR; TCRdb's copy keeps in-frame clones and lacks some. Its listing shows approximately 79,000 clones. The V segment lost 2 bases and the J segment 5 bases; nucleotides outside the gene matches: 10. The CDR3 is 16 amino acids. Germline V gene data show CDR1 as MNHEY and CDR2 as SVGAGI. Remarks on this clone: No antigen is known for it.

The receptor's source is a man aged 35 to 55 in good health and CMV-seronegative. V usage is TRBV6-5 and J usage is TRBJ2-5; 8 nucleotides match TRBD2. The material sequenced was PBMCs. Here the CDR3 reads CASSYRREAPGETQYF. The CDR3 region has the DNA TGTGCCAGCAGTTACCGGCGGGAGGCCCCCGGCGAGACCCAGTACTTC.